The 10 T cell receptor beta chains listed next were all sequenced from one sample in a study of response to subunit inactivated influenza vaccine (dated by TCRdb to between 2017 and 2018). Library prep was done by RT-PCR. Sequenced using an Illumina HiSeq 2500. Starting from the raw public reads, TCRdb applied fastp trimming at Q25, assembled clones with MiXCR and retained in-frame beta chains. Entries that share a CDR3 protein sequence are merged under the most common genes and DNA. Counted in this sample were 550,000 to 800,000 distinct CDR3 sequences; approximately 14% of them appeared once. Roughly 10% of the sample is held by the ten biggest clonotypes. Here the sequenced sample was PBMCs from blood, taken 12 days after vaccination. Source of these receptors: a man aged 50-59 years who received an inactivated influenza vaccine. Donor details come from another sample of the same person, matched by shared clones.

This clonotype was seen a single time. This chain links TRBV19 with TRBJ2-4; TRBD2 matches at 15 bases. The CDR3 is 18 residues long. Germline lookup yields CDR1 LNHDA and CDR2 SQIVND (reference sequence). J lost 2 bases, V lost 8 bases, and 10 bases had no gene match. The CDR3 bases are TGTGCCAGTCGACCGGGACTAGCGGGGGGCCCAACCAAAAACATTCAGTACTTC. Translating it yields CASRPGLAGGPTKNIQYF.

In its sample, this clonotype was seen a few times. The rearrangement joins TRBV5-1 to TRBJ2-5; no reliable D call. There are 14 residues in the CDR3. The V end lost 4 bases, the J end lost 2 bases, and 12 bases lay between the germline ends. Germline assignment: CDR1 SGHRS and CDR2 YFSETQ. The CDR3 region is CASSQNGFQETQYF. The CDR3 DNA follows: TGCGCCAGCAGCCAGAACGGATTTCAAGAGACCCAGTACTTC.

The chain uses TRBV28 and TRBJ1-4; D gene ambiguous. Germline values: CDR1 MDHEN, CDR2 SYDVKM. This CDR3 comprises 14 residues. Trimming took 3 bases from V and 8 from J, leaving 13 bases between them. CDR3 in amino acids: CASSFEGATEKLFF. The CDR3 DNA is TGTGCCAGCAGTTTTGAGGGTGCAACCGAAAAACTGTTTTTT. The full variable domain, in which reference TRBV28 and TRBJ1-4 provide the parts outside the CDR3, is DVKVTQSSRYLVKRTGEKVFLECVQDMDHENMFWYRQDPGLGLRLIYFSYDVKMKEKGDIPEGYSVSREKKERFSLILESASTNQTSMYLCASSFEGATEKLFFGSGTQLSVL.

This clonotype was counted ten times or more. The chain uses TRBV12-3 or TRBV12-4 and TRBJ2-1; 8 bases map to TRBD2. This CDR3 is built from 16 residues. The ends lost 5 bases at V and 8 bases at J; junction bases unmatched: 14. The chain's CDR3 is CASSLNLAGTRDEQFF. The DNA for the CDR3 is TGTGCCAGCAGTCTCAACTTAGCGGGGACGAGAGATGAGCAGTTCTTC.

The J gene is TRBJ2-3, the V gene TRBV7-2, with D possibly matching TRBD2 (6 bases). Germline-derived CDR1 and CDR2 are SGHTA and FQGNSA. This CDR3 comprises 16 residues. Trimming stripped 8 bases from V and 7 bases from J, with 25 bases between. The CDR3: CASGPRGEDYMNTQYF. CDR3 in DNA: TGTGCCAGCGGCCCGCGAGGGGAGGATTACATGAATACGCAGTATTTT.

This clonotype was observed a few times. CDR3 DNA sequence: TGTGCCAGCAGTTACTCACCTTGGGAGCAGTACTTC. It encodes CASSYSPWEQYF. The chain carries TRBV6-6 and TRBJ2-7; no clear D. CDR3 size: 12 residues. The germline V gene has CDR1 MNHNY and CDR2 SVGAGI (reference sequence). The V end was cut by 0 bases, the J end by 7 bases, with 7 bases between.

Concerning this clonotype: A much larger clone sits a single nucleotide away, making a read error possible. This chain uses TRBV4-1 with TRBJ2-7; D not certain. Trimming stripped 0 bases from V and 3 bases from J, with 9 bases between. Germline V gives CDR1 MGHRA, CDR2 YSYEKL. This CDR3 region has 14 residues. The CDR3 DNA reads as TGCGCCAGCAGCCAAGATAGGGATTTCTACGAGCAGTACTTC. Its translation: CASSQDRDFYEQYF.

Worth noting for this clonotype: An end of the junction does not agree with germline; a read error may underlie this. The V and J genes are TRBV7-6 and TRBJ2-1; TRBD1 is a possible D gene (5 bases). CDR1 SGHVS and CDR2 FNYEAQ come from the germline V gene. The CDR3 contains 14 residues. DNA of the CDR3: TGTGCCAGAAGCTTAGGGGTAGGGGACAATGAGCAGTTCTTC. Translated, it gives CARSLGVGDNEQFF.

CDR3 in amino acids: CASAPEGGLFYNEQFF. The CDR3 coding sequence is TGCGCCAGCGCGCCGGAGGGGGGACTGTTCTACAATGAGCAGTTCTTC. The chain combines TRBV4-3 with TRBJ2-1, with D possibly called TRBD1 or TRBD2 (6 bases each). V was pared by 8 bases and J by 3 bases, with 20 bases between. This CDR3 region has 16 residues. Germline CDR1 is LGHNA and CDR2 is YSLEER.

This clonotype was observed a handful of times. V is TRBV12-3 or TRBV12-4 and J is TRBJ2-1; the D is unclear. V was pared by 6 bases and J by 8 bases, with 8 bases between. The CDR3 runs 11 residues. The CDR3 DNA is TGTGCCAGCAGCCCCTCTTATGAGCAGTTCTTC. Translating gives CASSPSYEQFF.